The 12 T cell receptor beta chains below come from one sample, sequenced in a study of CD8 T cells in Susac syndrome. When the RNA was reverse transcribed, random hexamers were used with an input of roughly 0.45 to 1 ug. TCRdb analysed the immunoSEQ multiplex PCR reads with MiXCR anew, one entry per CDR3 protein. Found here are some 170,000 distinct CDR3 sequences, roughly 95% of them singletons; the top ten hold 0.1%. The material sequenced was CD4+ T cells from PBMCs. Receptors were obtained from a human donor in good health.

This clonotype was seen only once. The chain carries TRBV29-1 and TRBJ1-2; D is ambiguous. V was pared by 3 bases and J by 7 bases, with 6 bases between. The germline V gene has CDR1 SQVTM and CDR2 ANQGSEA. The CDR3 has 10 amino acids. CDR3 nucleotides: TGCAGCGTTGACGGGGTTGGCTACACCTTC. Protein: CSVDGVGYTF.

The rearrangement links TRBV20-1 to TRBJ2-7; D might be TRBD2 (5 bases). The germline V and J ends were trimmed by 2 bases and 4 bases, with 9 bases remaining between them. The CDR3 contains 12 residues. Germline loops: CDR1 DFQATT, CDR2 SNEGSKA (reference sequence). Written as DNA, the CDR3 is TGCAGTGCTAGACGCTCGGGGTACGAGCAGTACTTC. Encoded protein: CSARRSGYEQYF.

This clonotype was counted a single time. V usage is TRBV5-1 and J usage is TRBJ1-2, with 9 bases identical to TRBD1. Germline V gives CDR1 SGHRS, CDR2 YFSETQ. This CDR3 region has 13 residues. With 4 bases clipped from V and 8 bases from J, the junction kept 6 bases outside the gene matches. CDR3 DNA: TGCGCCAGCAGCGTCGGACAGGGGAGAGGCTACACCTTC. Amino acids: CASSVGQGRGYTF.

V gene TRBV6-2 or TRBV6-3 combines with J gene TRBJ2-7, with D possibly matching TRBD2 (6 bases). Germline V gives CDR1 MNHEY, CDR2 SVGEGT. The germline V and J ends were trimmed by 5 bases and 0 bases, with 14 bases remaining between them. This CDR3 is built from 15 residues. In nucleotides, the CDR3 is TGTGCCAGCAGTCTGCTAGCGTCTGTCTCCTACGAGCAGTACTTC. Translating gives CASSLLASVSYEQYF.

The chain has TRBV12-3 or TRBV12-4 and TRBJ2-7; 9 nucleotides agree with TRBD1. This CDR3 spans 14 amino acids. Germline trimming cut 5 bases from V and 5 bases from J; bases unmatched to any gene: 7. CDR3 sequence reads: CASSLGQGGDEQYF. The DNA of the CDR3 is TGTGCCAGCAGTCTGGGACAGGGTGGGGACGAGCAGTACTTC.

The rearrangement uses TRBV28 and TRBJ2-3, with TRBD2 identical over 14 bases. CDR3 length: 20 residues. The germline V gene encodes CDR1 MDHEN and CDR2 SYDVKM. J gave up 7 bases and V 1 base, and 16 bases lay outside the gene matches. The CDR3 DNA is TGTGCCAGCAGTTTATTACAATTTAGTGGGACTAGCGGGAGTATGAATACGCAGTATTTT. This encodes CASSLLQFSGTSGSMNTQYF.

The chain joins TRBV12-5 to TRBJ2-3, with D unclear. Trimming stripped 0 bases from V and 1 base from J, with 17 bases between. Looked up from germline, CDR1 is LGHNT and CDR2 is FRNRAP. The CDR3 length is 18 residues. The CDR3 loop is CASGLVEDGVIGTDTQYF. For the CDR3, the DNA is TGTGCTAGTGGTTTGGTAGAGGACGGAGTCATTGGCACAGATACGCAGTATTTT.

The rearrangement joins TRBV19 to TRBJ2-5; D is possibly TRBD1 (5 bases). This CDR3 contains 14 residues. Germline loops: CDR1 LNHDA, CDR2 SQIVND (reference sequence). Trimming took off 6 bases at V and 2 bases at J, with 13 bases between the two ends. The CDR3 nucleotides are TGTGCCAGTAGGGATCGCTCAGGGCAAGAGACCCAGTACTTC. Translated: CASRDRSGQETQYF.

The chain has TRBV20-1 and TRBJ1-4, with D unclear. Germline lookup yields CDR1 DFQATT and CDR2 SNEGSKA (reference sequence). There are 14 residues in the CDR3. With 1 base removed from V and 7 bases from J, the gap between germline ends came to 13 bases. DNA for the CDR3: TGCAGTGCTAGAGTGCCCGGGCATAGTGAAAAACTGTTTTTT. Protein product: CSARVPGHSEKLFF.

The chain couples TRBV5-4 to TRBJ2-7; 10 nucleotides match TRBD2. The CDR3 loop spans 15 amino acids. With 4 bases clipped from V and 2 bases from J, the junction kept 6 bases outside the gene matches. The germline V gene encodes CDR1 SGHNT and CDR2 YYREEE (reference sequence). CDR3 amino acids: CASSNPLAGAYEQYF. CDR3 coding DNA: TGTGCCAGCAGCAACCCCCTAGCGGGAGCCTACGAGCAGTACTTC.

The rearrangement uses TRBV29-1 and TRBJ2-2, with TRBD1 as a possible D gene (6 bases). This CDR3 contains 14 residues. The V gene's germline CDR1 is SQVTM and CDR2 ANQGSEA. V lost 7 bases and J 5 bases, leaving 17 bases between the germline ends. The CDR3 DNA sequence: TGCAGCGCCCGGACAGACACCAATACCGGGGAGCTGTTTTTT. Translated: CSARTDTNTGELFF.

V and J are TRBV4-2 and TRBJ1-1; D gene unclear. This CDR3 comprises 14 residues. The V end lost 1 base, the J end lost 1 base, and 7 bases lay between the germline ends. CDR1 is LGHNA and CDR2 is YNFKEQ in the germline V gene. CDR3 in amino acids: CASSQGTRNTEAFF. CDR3 in DNA: TGTGCCAGCAGCCAAGGGACGAGGAACACTGAAGCTTTCTTT.